The present T cell receptor beta chain was sequenced within a study of kidney transplant recipient with SARS-CoV-2 infection. TCRdb re-derived calls from the reads in MiXCR, one entry per CDR3 protein. Altogether approximately 250,000 distinct CDR3 sequences are present, around 30% being singletons, with the ten largest covering roughly 7%. Many counts were recorded for this clonotype. Per germline, CDR1 LNHDA and CDR2 SQIVND (reference sequence). V lost 8 bases and J lost 7, with 12 bases in between. The CDR3 is made up of 13 amino acids. The clonotype was recovered from a young adult male patient who had COVID-19 and was a kidney transplant recipient. Some T cells here may be from the graft donor. The V call is TRBV19, the J call TRBJ1-6; D is possibly TRBD1 (5 bases). The source material was a blood sample, sampled at baseline and on day 111 from a kidney transplant recipient. CDR3 amino acids: CASAGTSNSPLHF. The CDR3 coding sequence is TGTGCCAGTGCCGGGACGTCGAATTCACCCCTCCACTTT.